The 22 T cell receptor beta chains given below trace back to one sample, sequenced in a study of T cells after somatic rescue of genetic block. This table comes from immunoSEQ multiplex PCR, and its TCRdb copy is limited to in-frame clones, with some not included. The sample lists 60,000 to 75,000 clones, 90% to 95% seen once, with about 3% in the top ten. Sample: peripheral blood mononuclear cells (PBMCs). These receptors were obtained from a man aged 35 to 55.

The CDR3 region is CASSSGVIGELFF. CDR3 coding DNA: TGTGCCAGCAGTTCTGGTGTGATCGGGGAGCTGTTTTTT. The chain has TRBV5-8 and TRBJ2-2; D is undetermined. This CDR3 contains 13 residues. V was shortened by 5 bases and J by 7 bases, with 12 bases between the two germline ends. CDR1 and CDR2 from the germline V gene are SGHTS and YDEGEE. Supplemented by reference TRBV5-8 and TRBJ2-2, the full variable domain reads EAGVTQSPTHLIKTRGQQATLRCSPISGHTSVYWYQQALGLGLQFLLWYDEGEERNRGNFPPRFSGRQFPNYSSELNVNALELEDSALYLCASSSGVIGELFFGEGSRLTVL.

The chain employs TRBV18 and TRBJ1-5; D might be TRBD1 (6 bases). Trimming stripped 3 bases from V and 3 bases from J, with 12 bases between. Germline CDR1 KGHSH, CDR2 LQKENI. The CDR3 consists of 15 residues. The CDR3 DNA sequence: TGTGCCAGCTCACCTTCGAGACAGGTCAATCAGCCCCAGCATTTT. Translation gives CASSPSRQVNQPQHF.

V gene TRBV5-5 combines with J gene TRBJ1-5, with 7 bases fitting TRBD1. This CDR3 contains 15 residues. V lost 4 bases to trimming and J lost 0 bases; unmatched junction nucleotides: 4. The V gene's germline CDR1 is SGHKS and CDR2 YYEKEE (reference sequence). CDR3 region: CASSRDRYSNQPQHF. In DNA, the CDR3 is TGTGCCAGCAGCCGGGACAGATATAGCAATCAGCCCCAGCATTTT.

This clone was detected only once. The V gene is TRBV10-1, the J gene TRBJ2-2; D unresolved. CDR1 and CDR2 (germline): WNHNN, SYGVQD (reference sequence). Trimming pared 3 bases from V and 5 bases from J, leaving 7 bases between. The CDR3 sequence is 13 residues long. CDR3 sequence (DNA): TGCGCCAGCAGTGAACTTCTTACCGGGGAGCTGTTTTTT. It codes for CASSELLTGELFF.

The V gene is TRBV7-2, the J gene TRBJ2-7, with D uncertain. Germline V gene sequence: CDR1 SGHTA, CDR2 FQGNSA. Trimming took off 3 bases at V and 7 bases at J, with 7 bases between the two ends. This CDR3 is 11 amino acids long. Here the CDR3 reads CASSLVLEQYF. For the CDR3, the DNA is TGTGCCAGCAGCTTGGTTTTGGAGCAGTACTTC.

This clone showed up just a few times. CDR3: CASSPPDPATYEQYF. Here the CDR3 DNA reads TGTGCCAGCTCACCCCCGGACCCTGCTACCTACGAGCAGTACTTC. The gene calls are TRBV18 and TRBJ2-7; D gene uncertain. CDR3 size: 15 residues. Germline V lookup: CDR1 KGHSH, CDR2 LQKENI. Trimming removed 3 bases from V and 2 bases from J, with 14 bases in between.

The CDR3 spells CASAGTAYNEQFF. The DNA for the CDR3 is TGTGCCAGCGCCGGGACAGCCTACAATGAGCAGTTCTTC. J is TRBJ2-1 and V is TRBV2, with 7 bases aligning to TRBD1. CDR1 is SNHLY, CDR2 FYNNEI, per germline. With 8 bases clipped from V and 2 bases from J, the junction kept 3 bases outside the gene matches. The CDR3 is 13 residues long.

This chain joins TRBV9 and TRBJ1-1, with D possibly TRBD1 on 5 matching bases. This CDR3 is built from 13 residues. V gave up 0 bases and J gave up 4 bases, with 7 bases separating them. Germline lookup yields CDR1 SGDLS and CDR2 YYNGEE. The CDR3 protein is CASSVEDSTEAFF. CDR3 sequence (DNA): TGTGCCAGCAGCGTAGAAGACAGCACTGAAGCTTTCTTT. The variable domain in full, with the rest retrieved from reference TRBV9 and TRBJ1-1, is DSGVTQTPKHLITATGQRVTLRCSPRSGDLSVYWYQQSLDQGLQFLIQYYNGEERAKGNILERFSAQQFPDLHSELNLSSLELGDSALYFCASSVEDSTEAFFGQGTRLTVV.

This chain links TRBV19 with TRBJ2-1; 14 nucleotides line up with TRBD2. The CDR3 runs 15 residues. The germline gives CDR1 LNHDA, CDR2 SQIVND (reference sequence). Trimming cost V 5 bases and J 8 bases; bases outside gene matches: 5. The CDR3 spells CASSPGTSGGYEQFF. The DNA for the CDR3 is TGTGCCAGTAGTCCAGGGACTAGCGGGGGCTATGAGCAGTTCTTC. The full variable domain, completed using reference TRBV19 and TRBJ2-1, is DGGITQSPKYLFRKEGQNVTLSCEQNLNHDAMYWYRQDPGQGLRLIYYSQIVNDFQKGDIAEGYSVSREKKESFPLTVTSAQKNPTAFYLCASSPGTSGGYEQFFGPGTRLTVL.

The DNA for the CDR3 is TGTGCCAGCTCACCTCAGACAGGGGGCGAGCCCCAGCATTTT. Amino acid sequence: CASSPQTGGEPQHF. This sequence joins TRBV18 and TRBJ1-5; 10 bases align to TRBD1. Germline trimming cut 3 bases from V and 8 bases from J; bases unmatched to any gene: 4. Germline values: CDR1 KGHSH, CDR2 LQKENI. The CDR3 runs 14 residues. The full variable domain, its missing parts supplied by reference TRBV18 and TRBJ1-5, is NAGVMQNPRHLVRRRGQEARLRCSPMKGHSHVYWYRQLPEEGLKFMVYLQKENIIDESGMPKERFSAEFPKEGPSILRIQQVVRGDSAAYFCASSPQTGGEPQHFGDGTRLSIL.

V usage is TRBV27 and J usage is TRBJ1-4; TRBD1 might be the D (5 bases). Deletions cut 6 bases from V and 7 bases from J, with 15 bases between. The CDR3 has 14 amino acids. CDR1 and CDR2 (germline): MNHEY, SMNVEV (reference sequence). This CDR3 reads CASRPGPPIEKLFF. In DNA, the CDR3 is TGTGCCAGCAGGCCAGGGCCTCCGATTGAAAAACTGTTTTTT.

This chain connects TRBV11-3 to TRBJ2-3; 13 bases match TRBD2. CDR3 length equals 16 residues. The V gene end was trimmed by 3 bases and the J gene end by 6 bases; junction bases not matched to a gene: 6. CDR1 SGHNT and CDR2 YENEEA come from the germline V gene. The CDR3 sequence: CASSFGLAGALDTQYF. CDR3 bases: TGTGCCAGCAGCTTCGGACTAGCGGGAGCCCTGGATACGCAGTATTTT.

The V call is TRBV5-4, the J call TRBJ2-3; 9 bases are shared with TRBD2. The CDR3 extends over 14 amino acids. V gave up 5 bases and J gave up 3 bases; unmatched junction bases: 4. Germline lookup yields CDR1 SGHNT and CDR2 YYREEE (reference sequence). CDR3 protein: CASRLAGATDTQYF. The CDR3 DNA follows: TGTGCCAGCAGGTTAGCGGGGGCTACAGATACGCAGTATTTT.

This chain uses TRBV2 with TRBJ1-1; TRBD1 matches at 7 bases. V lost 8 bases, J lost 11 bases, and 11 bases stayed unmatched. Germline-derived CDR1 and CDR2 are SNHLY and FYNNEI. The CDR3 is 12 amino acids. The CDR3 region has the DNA TGTGCCAGCGCCAGGGACAGATTGGAGGCTTTCTTT. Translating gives CASARDRLEAFF.

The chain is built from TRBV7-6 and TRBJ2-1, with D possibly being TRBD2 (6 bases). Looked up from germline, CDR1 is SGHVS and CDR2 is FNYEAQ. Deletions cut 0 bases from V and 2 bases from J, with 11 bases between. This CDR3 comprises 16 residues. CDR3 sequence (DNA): TGTGCCAGCAGCTTAGCGGGGGGACTGCCCTACAATGAGCAGTTCTTC. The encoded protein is CASSLAGGLPYNEQFF.

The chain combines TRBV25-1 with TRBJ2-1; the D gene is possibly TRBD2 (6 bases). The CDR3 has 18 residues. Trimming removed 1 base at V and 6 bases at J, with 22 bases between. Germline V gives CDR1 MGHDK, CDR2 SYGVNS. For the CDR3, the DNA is TGTGCCAGCAGTGAATTCCCCCCCCTAACGGGAGTTGGCAATGAGCAGTTCTTC. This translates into CASSEFPPLTGVGNEQFF.

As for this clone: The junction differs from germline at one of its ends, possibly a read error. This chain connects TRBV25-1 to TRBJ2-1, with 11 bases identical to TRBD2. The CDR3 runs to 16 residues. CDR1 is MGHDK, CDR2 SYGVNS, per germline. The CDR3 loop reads CTSSDSGRGLYNEQFF. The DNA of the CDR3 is TGTACCAGCAGTGATAGCGGGAGGGGCCTCTACAATGAGCAGTTCTTC.

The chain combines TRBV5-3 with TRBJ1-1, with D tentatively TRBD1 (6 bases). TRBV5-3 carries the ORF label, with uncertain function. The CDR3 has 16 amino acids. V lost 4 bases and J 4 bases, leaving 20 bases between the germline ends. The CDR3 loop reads CARSLYRVGGGTEAFF. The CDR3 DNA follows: TGTGCCAGAAGCCTATACAGGGTAGGGGGAGGCACTGAAGCTTTCTTT.

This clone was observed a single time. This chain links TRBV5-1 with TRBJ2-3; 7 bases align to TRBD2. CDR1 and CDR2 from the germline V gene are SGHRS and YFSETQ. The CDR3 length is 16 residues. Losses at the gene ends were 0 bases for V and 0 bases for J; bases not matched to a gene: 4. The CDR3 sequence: CASSLDLGGSTDTQYF. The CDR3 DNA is TGCGCCAGCAGCTTGGATCTGGGAGGGAGCACAGATACGCAGTATTTT.

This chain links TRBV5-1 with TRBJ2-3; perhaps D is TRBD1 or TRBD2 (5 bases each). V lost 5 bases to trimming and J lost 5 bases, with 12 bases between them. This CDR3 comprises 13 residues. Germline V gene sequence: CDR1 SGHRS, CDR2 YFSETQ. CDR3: CASSMGDVDTQYF. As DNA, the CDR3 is TGCGCCAGCAGTATGGGGGACGTAGATACGCAGTATTTT. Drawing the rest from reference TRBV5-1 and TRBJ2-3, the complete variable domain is KAGVTQTPRYLIKTRGQQVTLSCSPISGHRSVSWYQQTPGQGLQFLFEYFSETQRNKGNFPGRFSGRQFSNSRSEMNVSTLELGDSALYLCASSMGDVDTQYFGPGTRLTVL.

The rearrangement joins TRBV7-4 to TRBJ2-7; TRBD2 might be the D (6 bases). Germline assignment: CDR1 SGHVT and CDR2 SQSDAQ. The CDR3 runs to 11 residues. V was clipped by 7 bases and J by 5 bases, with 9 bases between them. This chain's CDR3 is CASTWGDEQYF. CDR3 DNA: TGTGCCAGCACCTGGGGGGACGAGCAGTACTTC.

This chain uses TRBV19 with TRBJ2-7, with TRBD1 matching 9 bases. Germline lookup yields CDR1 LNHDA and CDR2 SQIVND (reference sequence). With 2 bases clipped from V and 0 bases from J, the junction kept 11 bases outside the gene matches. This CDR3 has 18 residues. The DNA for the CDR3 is TGTGCCAGTAGTATAACGGGGACAGGGCGCCTCTACTCCTACGAGCAGTACTTC. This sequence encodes CASSITGTGRLYSYEQYF.